The clone carrying this T cell receptor (beta chain) has just one count. This sample is part of a study of control samples from healthy donors and cancer patients. The CDR3 is made up of 12 amino acids. V was trimmed by 1 base and J by 4 bases, leaving 4 bases between them. Germline V gives CDR1 SGHDN, CDR2 FVKESK. TCRdb's table, derived via immunoSEQ multiplex PCR, lists solely in-frame clones and lacks some. Of 15,000 to 20,000 clones in the sample, 86% are singletons; the top ten hold roughly 10%. The sequenced sample consisted of PBMCs. This clonotype was sampled from a woman in her sixties or seventies with colorectal cancer. V usage is TRBV14 and J usage is TRBJ1-2; no firm D call. CDR3 sequence (DNA): TGTGCCAGCAGCCAAGTGGGCTATGGCTACACCTTC. Encoded protein: CASSQVGYGYTF.